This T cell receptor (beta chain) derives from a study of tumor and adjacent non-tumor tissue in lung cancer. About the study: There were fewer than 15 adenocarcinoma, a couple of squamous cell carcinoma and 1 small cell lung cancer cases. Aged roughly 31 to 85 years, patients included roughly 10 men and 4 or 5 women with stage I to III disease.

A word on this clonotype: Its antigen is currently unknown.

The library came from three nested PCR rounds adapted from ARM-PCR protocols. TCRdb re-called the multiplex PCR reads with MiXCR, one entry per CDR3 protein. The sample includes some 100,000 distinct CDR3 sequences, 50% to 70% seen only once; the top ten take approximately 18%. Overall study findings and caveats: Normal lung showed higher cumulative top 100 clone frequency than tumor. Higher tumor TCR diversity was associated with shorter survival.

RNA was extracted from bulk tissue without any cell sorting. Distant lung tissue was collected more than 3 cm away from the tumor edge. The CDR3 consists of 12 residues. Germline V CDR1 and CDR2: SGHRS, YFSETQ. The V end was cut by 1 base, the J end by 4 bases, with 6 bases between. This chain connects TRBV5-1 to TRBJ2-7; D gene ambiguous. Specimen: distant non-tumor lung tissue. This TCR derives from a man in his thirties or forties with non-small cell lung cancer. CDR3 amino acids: CASSLTKYEQYF. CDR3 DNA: TGCGCCAGCAGCTTGACAAAGTACGAGCAGTACTTC.